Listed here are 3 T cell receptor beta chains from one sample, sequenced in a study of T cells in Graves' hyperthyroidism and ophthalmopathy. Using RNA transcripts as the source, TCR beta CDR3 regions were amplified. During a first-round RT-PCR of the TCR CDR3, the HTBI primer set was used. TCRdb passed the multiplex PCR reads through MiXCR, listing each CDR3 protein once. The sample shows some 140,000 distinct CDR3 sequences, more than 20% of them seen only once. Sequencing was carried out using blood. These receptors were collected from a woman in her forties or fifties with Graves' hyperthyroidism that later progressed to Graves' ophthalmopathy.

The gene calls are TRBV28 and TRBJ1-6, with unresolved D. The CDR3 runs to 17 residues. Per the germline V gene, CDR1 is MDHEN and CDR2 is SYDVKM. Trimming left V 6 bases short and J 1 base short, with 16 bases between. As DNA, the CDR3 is TGTGCCAGCAGGAGGACGGGGTGGAAGTCCTATAATTCACCCCTCCACTTT. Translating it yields CASRRTGWKSYNSPLHF.

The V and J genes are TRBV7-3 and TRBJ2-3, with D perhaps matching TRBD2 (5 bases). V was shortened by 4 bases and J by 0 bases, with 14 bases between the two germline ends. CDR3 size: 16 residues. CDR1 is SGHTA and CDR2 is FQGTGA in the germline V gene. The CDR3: CASSSLGEASTDTQYF. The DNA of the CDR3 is TGTGCCAGCAGCTCGCTGGGAGAGGCTAGCACAGATACGCAGTATTTT.

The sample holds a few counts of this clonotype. DNA of the CDR3: TGTGCCAGCAGCCCGAGTTTCCACGGGGAGCTGTTTTTT. This gives the protein CASSPSFHGELFF. The chain couples TRBV7-3 to TRBJ2-2; no reliable D call. V dropped 5 bases and J dropped 7 bases, with 11 bases sitting between them. CDR3 size: 13 residues. From germline, CDR1 is SGHTA and CDR2 FQGTGA.